A single sample gave rise to the 8 T cell receptor beta chains below, sequenced in a study of beta chain features in type 1 diabetes. Investigators reverse transcribed all isolated RNA, so they sequenced expressed TCRB transcripts. Sequencing was performed with immunoSEQ multiplex PCR; in TCRdb, only in-frame clones are kept and a portion is missing. Of around 160,000 clones in the sample, around 50% are singletons; the top ten hold approximately 0.4%. The sample taken for sequencing was Tregs from blood. These receptors originate from a man aged 18-30 years in good health.

This clone came up a few times. The rearrangement uses TRBV4-2 and TRBJ2-1; 14 nucleotides match TRBD2. The junction had 5 bases not matched to a gene; V was cut back by 3 bases and J by 7 bases. The length of the CDR3 is 16 residues. The germline V gene has CDR1 LGHNA and CDR2 YNFKEQ. CDR3: CASSHSGTSGRNEQFF. CDR3 nucleotide sequence: TGTGCCAGCAGCCACTCCGGGACTAGCGGGAGAAATGAGCAGTTCTTC.

This clone was detected a few times. The genes are TRBV7-2 and TRBJ2-2; possible D gene TRBD1, 5 bases. The germline CDR1 and CDR2 sequences are SGHTA and FQGNSA. Between the trimmed V and J ends, which lost 4 bases and 5 bases, there was a span of 8 bases. This CDR3 has 13 residues. The CDR3 reads CASSYGQTGELFF. CDR3 DNA: TGTGCCAGCAGCTACGGACAAACCGGGGAGCTGTTTTTT. Full variable domain (rest looked up from reference TRBV7-2 and TRBJ2-2): GAGVSQSPSNKVTEKGKDVELRCDPISGHTALYWYRQSLGQGLEFLIYFQGNSAPDKSGLPSDRFSAERTGGSVSTLTIQRTQQEDSAVYLCASSYGQTGELFFGEGSRLTVL.

This clone has only a few counts. The chain employs TRBV29-1 and TRBJ2-7; TRBD2 matches at 8 bases. With V trimmed by 3 bases and J by 2 bases, 3 bases remained unmatched. The CDR3 has 13 amino acids. CDR1 and CDR2 (germline): SQVTM, ANQGSEA. This CDR3 is CSVEIAGTYEQYF. CDR3 nucleotide sequence: TGCAGCGTTGAGATAGCGGGGACCTACGAGCAGTACTTC.

The chain joins TRBV10-3 to TRBJ2-5; 9 positions agree with TRBD2. V was clipped by 6 bases and J by 3 bases; unmatched bases: 5. This CDR3 has 14 residues. Germline V CDR1 and CDR2: ENHRY, SYGVKD. The CDR3 loop is CAIRGGGGKETQYF. CDR3 sequence (DNA): TGTGCCATCAGGGGCGGGGGGGGTAAAGAGACCCAGTACTTC.

V usage is TRBV7-9 and J usage is TRBJ2-3; perhaps TRBD2 as D (6 bases). The ends were cut back, 3 bases at V and 1 base at J, with 11 bases in the middle. The CDR3 covers 15 residues. CDR1 and CDR2 (germline): SEHNR, FQNEAQ (reference sequence). Here the CDR3 DNA reads TGTGCCAGCAGCTTGTCGACGGGAGGCACAGATACGCAGTATTTT. Translating it yields CASSLSTGGTDTQYF.

This sequence joins TRBV19 and TRBJ2-6; tentatively, D is TRBD2 (6 bases). The V and J ends lost 6 bases and 2 bases respectively, with 11 bases between them. Looked up from germline, CDR1 is LNHDA and CDR2 is SQIVND (reference sequence). The CDR3 is 15 amino acids. The CDR3 DNA sequence: TGTGCCAGTAGAACCGGGAGCGCTGGGGCCAACGTCCTGACTTTC. Translating it yields CASRTGSAGANVLTF.

The sample holds a few counts of this clone. The rearrangement joins TRBV6-5 to TRBJ1-5; 10 bases fit TRBD1. CDR1 and CDR2 (germline): MNHEY, SVGAGI. The trim removed 5 bases at V and 7 bases at J, leaving 5 bases unmatched. CDR3 length equals 14 residues. The CDR3 DNA reads as TGTGCCAGCAGTCGCGACAGGGGGCAACAGCCCCAGCATTTT. Translation: CASSRDRGQQPQHF.

The chain couples TRBV28 to TRBJ2-1; 9 bases match TRBD2. CDR1 and CDR2 from the germline V gene are MDHEN and SYDVKM. CDR3 length equals 16 residues. J was trimmed by 4 bases and V by 5 bases; bases with no gene match: 9. Here the CDR3 reads CASSPIAGEVYNEQFF. The CDR3 DNA sequence: TGTGCCAGCAGTCCCATAGCGGGAGAGGTTTACAATGAGCAGTTCTTC.